The 5 T cell receptor beta chains below come from one sample, sequenced in a study of blood T cell repertoires in COVID-19. Generated by immunoSEQ multiplex PCR, the TCRdb table keeps only in-frame clones and is missing some. The sample carries a few hundred thousand clones, 89% recorded once. Source material: peripheral blood. The receptors were sampled from a woman in her twenties or thirties with COVID-19, enrolled during active disease.

The V gene is TRBV25-1, the J gene TRBJ2-1; 7 nucleotides line up with TRBD1. Per germline, CDR1 MGHDK and CDR2 SYGVNS. CDR3 length: 14 amino acids. The V and J ends lost 5 bases and 6 bases, in that order; junction bases with no gene match: 7. The CDR3 DNA reads TGTGCCAGCAGTTTAAGGAGACAGGGCAATGAGCAGTTCTTC. Protein sequence: CASSLRRQGNEQFF.

V usage is TRBV18 and J usage is TRBJ2-3; weak D call: TRBD2 (5 bases). Trimming cost V 0 bases and J 3 bases, with 16 bases left between them. Looked up from germline, CDR1 is KGHSH and CDR2 is LQKENI. CDR3 length equals 17 residues. The chain's CDR3 is CASSPPGVASSTDTQYF. The CDR3 DNA sequence: TGTGCCAGCTCACCACCGGGAGTGGCTAGCTCGACAGATACGCAGTATTTT. The whole variable domain, remainder taken from reference TRBV18 and TRBJ2-3, is NAGVMQNPRHLVRRRGQEARLRCSPMKGHSHVYWYRQLPEEGLKFMVYLQKENIIDESGMPKERFSAEFPKEGPSILRIQQVVRGDSAAYFCASSPPGVASSTDTQYFGPGTRLTVL.

This clone has more than one count but fewer than ten. The chain recombines TRBV11-3 with TRBJ1-1, with D possibly being TRBD1 (6 bases). V lost 5 bases and J 2 bases, leaving 12 bases between the germline ends. The CDR3 has 14 residues. From germline, CDR1 is SGHNT and CDR2 YENEEA. This CDR3 reads CASSVGHTNTEAFF. In DNA, the CDR3 is TGTGCCAGCAGCGTGGGACATACTAACACTGAAGCTTTCTTT.

This clone has a handful of counts. The chain is built from TRBV18 and TRBJ2-2; a possible D gene is TRBD1 (6 bases). Germline-derived CDR1 and CDR2 are KGHSH and LQKENI. Trimming removed 4 bases at V and 3 bases at J, with 18 bases between. The CDR3 extends over 17 amino acids. The DNA of the CDR3 is TGTGCCAGCTCACTAAACCAGGGGCCCTCCCACACCGGGGAGCTGTTTTTT. The encoded protein is CASSLNQGPSHTGELFF.

The rearrangement uses TRBV3-1 (or the pseudogene TRBV3-2) and TRBJ2-1; 9 bases are a match to TRBD1. V lost 4 bases, J lost 1 base, and 2 bases stayed unmatched. The CDR3 totals 15 residues. Germline V CDR1 and CDR2: LGHDT, YNNKEL (reference sequence). The CDR3 here is CASSPQGASYNEQFF. CDR3 sequence (DNA): TGTGCCAGCAGCCCACAGGGGGCGTCCTACAATGAGCAGTTCTTC.